This TCR beta chain appears in the sequencing data of a study of glioma-infiltrating T cells after dendritic cell vaccination (dated by TCRdb to the mid-2010s). In terms of the full investigation: The cohort included around 15 glioblastoma patients drawn from Phase I and II dendritic cell vaccination trials, of whom 9 were newly diagnosed and 6 had recurrent disease. Patients received autologous tumor lysate-pulsed dendritic cell vaccination between about 2002 and 2013. The vaccine consisted of monocyte-derived dendritic cells cultured seven to eight days with IL-4 and GM-CSF, then pulsed overnight with autologous tumor lysate. Each patient got three intradermal injections of the dendritic cell vaccine, spaced at biweekly intervals, in the arm below the axilla. In glioblastoma patients vaccinated with dendritic cells, deep sequencing of TCR beta CDR3 regions served to measure tumor-infiltrating lymphocyte content and to compare repertoires between tumor and blood. Survival after dendritic cell vaccination was correlated with TCR sequencing metrics, including TIL content and tumor-blood repertoire overlap.

The CDR3 numbers 14 residues from cysteine through phenylalanine. The retained sequence is limited to the CDR3, 42 bases, with the frame set at the first base. From the germline V gene, CDR1 is MGHRA and CDR2 is YSYEKL. V is cut by 1 base and J by 1 base, and the space between the germline ends is 8 bases. General conclusions and limits of the study: After dendritic cell vaccination, a higher estimated pretreatment TIL content predicted longer time to progression and longer overall survival. The cohort was small and heterogeneous, with few patients having full blood and tumor sets and even fewer initial-recurrent tumor pairs. TCR clonality showed no direct relationship with survival, which suggests that a diverse polyclonal response may matter. The three-group TCR overlap response model was characterized as speculative, and prospective validation of the model was stated to be required.

As for this clone: Its antigen target is currently unknown. Nothing much larger sits one base from this clone, and base qualities are not available.

The immunoSEQ assay amplified TCRB CDR3 regions from approximately 2 micrograms of genomic DNA, or from all available DNA when less than that amount was available. For multiplex PCR, 60 forward primers for TCR V beta segments and 13 reverse primers for J beta segments were used. To estimate reads per starting template, synthetic control templates were spiked into each sample at limiting dilution. The Illumina HiSeq System generated sequencing reads of 87 bp. As for the original processing: To remove PCR and sequencing errors, closely related sequences were merged with a nearest neighbor algorithm. TCR overlap was defined as the percentage of unique tumor TCR beta sequences that were also present in the same patient's peripheral blood. TCRdb holds this immuneACCESS table with in-frame rearrangements only. Some clones are missing; in checked studies, unresolved V genes explain under half, and the rest has no known cause. Clone size and V and J calls were adopted from that table, with D and trimming inferred from the DNA. This sample lists under 100,000 clones; about 83% were detected once. 2.5% to 3% of the sample comes from the top ten.

Patients were selected on the basis of adequate residual fresh-frozen tumor tissue and more than two years of available survival data. Molecular status otherwise varied across the glioblastoma patients, but none of them carried an isocitrate dehydrogenase mutation. PBMC were collected before vaccination, two weeks after the third vaccination, and at tumor progression if tumor progression occurred. The Qiagen DNeasy Blood extraction Kit was used to extract genomic DNA. The clonotype originates from a human donor with glioblastoma. The input for sequencing was blood, taken before dendritic cell vaccination. Rearrangement joined TRBV4-1 to TRBJ2-7; the D gene identity is not certain. The bases are TGCGCCAGCAGCCAAGGTTTACTGTCCTACGAGCAGTACTTC. It translates to CASSQGLLSYEQYF.